The entry below describes one T cell receptor (beta chain). This clonotype was picked up one time. Its antigen specificity is not known. Per-nucleotide qualities are absent, and no much larger clonotype sits a single base away. A single read offers scant evidence. The treatment or condition label, read with the paper, signifies: allogeneic hematopoietic cell transplantation with graft depleted of TCRalphabeta T cells and CD19 B cells. Transplant recipients were children who received TCRalphabeta/CD19-depleted allogeneic hematopoietic cell grafts. CDR1 and CDR2, per the germline V gene (reference sequence), are LGHDT and YNNKEL. Counted from cysteine to phenylalanine, this CDR3 has 19 amino acids. Only the CDR3 region is kept as DNA, spanning 57 bases read in frame from base 1. This entry belongs to a study of T-cell reconstitution after alpha-beta-depleted transplantation in children listed by TCRdb under 2016. For the study in its entirety: Using TCR repertoire profiling, the study followed T-cell immune reconstitution in a quantitative way in children after TCRalphabeta/CD19-depleted allogeneic hematopoietic cell transplantation. Overall results and qualifications from the work: Apparently early alphabetaT-cell count recovery about two months after transplant reportedly relied on only several hundred rapidly expanded clones derived from non-depleted graft cells. The frequencies of hyperexpanded clones fell over the following months, and after one year, T-cell counts and TCRbeta diversity were mostly attributed to newly produced T cells. In some patients, the high TCRbeta diversity seen at day 60 was put down to recipient T cells and intrathymic progenitors that had survived conditioning.

Library generation was performed with PCR. The sequencer listed for this sample is Illumina HiSeq 2500. TCR libraries were prepared with molecular barcoding, using unique molecular identifiers to normalize TCRbeta repertoire quantification. Clones were called with MiXCR by TCRdb after fastp trimmed the public reads at Q25, and only in-frame beta chains were retained. Rows are unified per CDR3 protein, each entry keeping the most common DNA and genes. This sample lists about 230,000 distinct CDR3 sequences; approximately 11% were detected once. Together, the top ten hold 25% to 30% of the sample. The source of this sequence is a child in the first two years of life with acute myeloid leukemia, due to receive a stem cell transplant. Here the chain combines TRBV3-1 and TRBJ2-2; 12 nucleotides in the junction match TRBD2. The specimen comprised PBMCs, sampled before TCRalphabeta/CD19-depleted stem cell transplant. The DNA sequence is given as TGTACCTGCAGCCCAGCGGCTAGCGGGAGGGGCCCCGTCACCGGGGAGCTGTTTTTT. This gives the protein CTCSPAASGRGPVTGELFF.